Below are 17 T cell receptor beta chains sequenced from a single sample in a study of cytomegalovirus exposure and HLA in healthy donors. The PCR made use of 60 Vbeta and 13 Jbeta primers. Generated by immunoSEQ multiplex PCR, the TCRdb table keeps only in-frame clones and is missing some. This sample's clone table lists about 140,000 clones. Sequencing was carried out using PBMCs. Receptors were obtained from a young woman in good health and CMV-seronegative.

A remark on this clone: The junction does not match germline at one end; this may be a read error. V gene TRBV10-3 combines with J gene TRBJ1-5; D is ambiguous. The CDR3 sequence is 16 residues long. Germline CDR1 and CDR2: ENHRY and SYGVKD. The CDR3 sequence: CAISESGPGSDQPQHF. In DNA form, the CDR3 reads TGTGCCATCAGTGAGTCGGGTCCCGGTAGCGATCAGCCCCAGCATTTT.

This CDR3 is CASRKGEGPTGELFF. Written as DNA, the CDR3 is TGTGCCAGCAGGAAGGGGGAAGGTCCCACCGGGGAGCTGTTTTTT. This chain joins TRBV11-3 and TRBJ2-2, with D tentatively TRBD1 (6 bases). V was trimmed by 6 bases and J by 4 bases, leaving 15 bases between them. CDR1 and CDR2 from the germline V gene are SGHNT and YENEEA. CDR3 length equals 15 residues.

J is TRBJ2-2 and V is TRBV11-3; D is perhaps TRBD2 (6 bases). Germline V CDR1 and CDR2: SGHNT, YENEEA. This CDR3 is built from 18 residues. Between the trimmed V and J ends, which lost 1 base and 0 bases, there was a span of 15 bases. CDR3 residues: CASSLGLRGGANTGELFF. As DNA, the CDR3 is TGTGCCAGCAGCTTAGGCCTCCGAGGCGGGGCGAACACCGGGGAGCTGTTTTTT.

The J gene is TRBJ1-3, the V gene TRBV10-2, with D possibly TRBD1 on 6 matching bases. Germline V gene sequence: CDR1 WSHSY, CDR2 SAAADI. Trimming stripped 6 bases from V and 0 bases from J, with 15 bases between. The CDR3 is 16 residues long. In nucleotides, the CDR3 is TGCGCCAGCAGCGACACGGGGGGCCTCTCTGGAAACACCATATATTTT. Translation gives CASSDTGGLSGNTIYF.

The chain is built from TRBV6-1 and TRBJ2-1, with TRBD2 matching over 8 bases. Germline CDR1 and CDR2: MNHNS and SASEGT. V was pared by 4 bases and J by 7 bases, with 6 bases of the junction left unmatched. The CDR3 runs 14 residues. CDR3 sequence reads: CASSVTGGRNEQFF. DNA of the CDR3: TGTGCCAGCAGTGTCACGGGAGGGCGGAATGAGCAGTTCTTC.

The chain uses TRBV28 and TRBJ1-4; D is ambiguous. Germline V gene data show CDR1 as MDHEN and CDR2 as SYDVKM. The CDR3 is made up of 16 amino acids. V was clipped by 5 bases and J by 3 bases, with 16 bases between them. The CDR3 reads CASSPSHGVANEKLFF. The CDR3 nucleotides are TGTGCCAGCAGTCCCTCCCACGGGGTGGCTAATGAAAAACTGTTTTTT.

The rearrangement joins TRBV7-9 to TRBJ2-3, with D hard to call. The CDR3 sequence is 13 residues long. Per the germline V gene, CDR1 is SEHNR and CDR2 is FQNEAQ (reference sequence). V lost 2 bases to trimming and J lost 0 bases, with 3 bases between them. CDR3 sequence reads: CASSLPSTDTQYF. The CDR3 DNA is TGTGCCAGCAGCTTACCTAGCACAGATACGCAGTATTTT.

V gene TRBV9 combines with J gene TRBJ2-6; D is perhaps TRBD1 (5 bases). This CDR3 comprises 17 residues. Deletions cut 0 bases from V and 1 base from J, with 11 bases between. CDR1 and CDR2 (germline): SGDLS, YYNGEE. CDR3 amino acids: CASSVVARQSGANVLTF. CDR3 in DNA: TGTGCCAGCAGCGTAGTAGCAAGACAGTCTGGGGCCAACGTCCTGACTTTC. Using reference TRBV9 and TRBJ2-6 for the parts outside the CDR3, the full variable domain is DSGVTQTPKHLITATGQRVTLRCSPRSGDLSVYWYQQSLDQGLQFLIQYYNGEERAKGNILERFSAQQFPDLHSELNLSSLELGDSALYFCASSVVARQSGANVLTFGAGSRLTVL.

The chain has TRBV13 and TRBJ2-1, with D perhaps TRBD1 (6 bases). The ends were cut back, 5 bases at V and 5 bases at J, with 13 bases in the middle. The CDR3 runs to 14 residues. The germline V gene encodes CDR1 PRHDT and CDR2 FYEKMQ (reference sequence). The CDR3 nucleotides are TGTGCCAGCAGCCTCCGGGACACCAACAATGAGCAGTTCTTC. This sequence encodes CASSLRDTNNEQFF.

The genes are TRBV6-5 and TRBJ2-7; the match to TRBD1 covers 9 bases. Looked up from germline, CDR1 is MNHEY and CDR2 is SVGAGI. Germline trimming cut 0 bases from V and 4 bases from J; bases unmatched to any gene: 4. CDR3 length equals 15 residues. This CDR3 reads CASSYSGQGPYEQYF. In nucleotides, the CDR3 is TGTGCCAGCAGTTACTCAGGACAGGGGCCTTACGAGCAGTACTTC.

The chain uses TRBV27 and TRBJ1-3; 7 bases are shared with TRBD1. Germline V gene sequence: CDR1 MNHEY, CDR2 SMNVEV (reference sequence). CDR3 length: 16 residues. V was clipped by 6 bases and J by 0 bases; unmatched bases: 8. DNA of the CDR3: TGTGCCAGCAGCCCGGACAGGCAAGGCTCTGGAAACACCATATATTTT. As protein: CASSPDRQGSGNTIYF.

The chain employs TRBV11-2 and TRBJ2-5; 10 bases are a match to TRBD1. V lost 5 bases, J lost 4 bases, and 7 bases stayed unmatched. The germline CDR1 and CDR2 sequences are SGHAT and FQNNGV. The CDR3 has 15 amino acids. The CDR3 sequence: CASSPFGTGVETQYF. CDR3 nucleotides: TGTGCCAGCAGCCCCTTCGGGACAGGGGTAGAGACCCAGTACTTC.

V usage is TRBV6-5 and J usage is TRBJ1-3; no firm D call. The CDR3 runs to 14 residues. Germline loops: CDR1 MNHEY, CDR2 SVGAGI. Trimming removed 5 bases at V and 0 bases at J, with 8 bases between. For the CDR3, the DNA is TGTGCCAGCAGTGGCACTATCTCTGGAAACACCATATATTTT. It is translated as CASSGTISGNTIYF.

This chain uses TRBV10-3 with TRBJ1-6, with 7 bases aligning to TRBD1. CDR3 length: 14 amino acids. Per the germline V gene, CDR1 is ENHRY and CDR2 is SYGVKD. Trimming at V came to 5 bases and at J to 8 bases, leaving 6 bases not matched to a gene. This chain's CDR3 is CAISKRQGDSPLHF. The CDR3 DNA sequence: TGTGCCATCAGTAAGAGACAGGGCGATTCACCCCTCCACTTT.

The chain joins TRBV4-3 to TRBJ1-2, with TRBD1 matching 7 bases. With V trimmed by 3 bases and J by 4 bases, 5 bases remained unmatched. This CDR3 spans 14 amino acids. Germline values: CDR1 LGHNA, CDR2 YSLEER. CDR3 in amino acids: CASSHRTGRYGYTF. In DNA, the CDR3 is TGCGCCAGCAGCCATAGGACAGGCCGCTATGGCTACACCTTC.

The chain couples TRBV5-1 to TRBJ2-5; 8 bases agree with TRBD1. The J call may be wrong; the DNA end is better matched by TRBJ2-7. Germline V gene lookup returns CDR1 SGHRS and CDR2 YFSETQ. The CDR3 sequence is 13 residues long. CDR3 coding DNA: TGCGCCAGCAGCTTGGGGACAGGGTACGAGCAGTACTTC. Translation gives CASSLGTGYEQYF.

The rearrangement links TRBV4-1 to TRBJ2-7; 7 nucleotides align to TRBD1. This CDR3 contains 14 residues. Trimming took 6 bases from V and 0 from J; bases not matched to a gene: 5. CDR1 MGHRA and CDR2 YSYEKL come from the germline V gene. The CDR3 bases are TGCGCCAGCAGACTGGGGGACAGCTCCTACGAGCAGTACTTC. Its protein is CASRLGDSSYEQYF.